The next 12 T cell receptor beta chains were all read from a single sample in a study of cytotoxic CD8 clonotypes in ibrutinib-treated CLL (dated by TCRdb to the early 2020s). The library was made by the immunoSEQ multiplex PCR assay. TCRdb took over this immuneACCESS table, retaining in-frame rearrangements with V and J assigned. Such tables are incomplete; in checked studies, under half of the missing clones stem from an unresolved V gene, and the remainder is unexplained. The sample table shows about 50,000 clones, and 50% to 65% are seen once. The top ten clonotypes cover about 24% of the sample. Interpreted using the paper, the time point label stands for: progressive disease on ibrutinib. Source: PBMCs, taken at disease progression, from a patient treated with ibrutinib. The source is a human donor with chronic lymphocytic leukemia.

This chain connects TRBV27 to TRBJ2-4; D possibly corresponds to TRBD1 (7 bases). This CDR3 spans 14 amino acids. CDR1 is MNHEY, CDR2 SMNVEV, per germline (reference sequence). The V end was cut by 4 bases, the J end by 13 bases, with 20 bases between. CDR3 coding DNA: TGTGCCAGCAGTTCCGGGGGTCAGGGGGTAATGCAGTACTTC. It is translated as CASSSGGQGVMQYF.

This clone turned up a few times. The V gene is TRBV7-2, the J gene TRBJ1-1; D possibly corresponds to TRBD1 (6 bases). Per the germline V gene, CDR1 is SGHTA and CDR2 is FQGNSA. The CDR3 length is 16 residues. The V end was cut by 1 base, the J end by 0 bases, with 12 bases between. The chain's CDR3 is CASSLGTGTLNTEAFF. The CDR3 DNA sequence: TGTGCCAGCAGCTTAGGCACCGGGACATTGAACACTGAAGCTTTCTTT.

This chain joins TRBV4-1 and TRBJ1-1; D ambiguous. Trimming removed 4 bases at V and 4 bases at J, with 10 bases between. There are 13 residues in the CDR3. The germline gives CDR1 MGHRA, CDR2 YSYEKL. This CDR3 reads CASSLTAGTEAFF. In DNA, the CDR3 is TGCGCCAGCAGCCTCACCGCGGGCACTGAAGCTTTCTTT.

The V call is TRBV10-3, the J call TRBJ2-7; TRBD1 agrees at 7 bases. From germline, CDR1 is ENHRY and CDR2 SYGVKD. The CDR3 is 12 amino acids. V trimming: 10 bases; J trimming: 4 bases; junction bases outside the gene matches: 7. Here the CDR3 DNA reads TGTGCCAGCCGGACAGGCTCGTACGAGCAGTACTTC. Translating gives CASRTGSYEQYF.

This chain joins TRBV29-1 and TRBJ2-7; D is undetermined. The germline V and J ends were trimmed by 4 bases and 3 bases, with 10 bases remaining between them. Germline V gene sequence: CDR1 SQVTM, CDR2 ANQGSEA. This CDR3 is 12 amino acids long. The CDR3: CSVVGRFYEQYF. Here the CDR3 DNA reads TGCAGCGTTGTTGGCCGGTTCTACGAGCAGTACTTC.

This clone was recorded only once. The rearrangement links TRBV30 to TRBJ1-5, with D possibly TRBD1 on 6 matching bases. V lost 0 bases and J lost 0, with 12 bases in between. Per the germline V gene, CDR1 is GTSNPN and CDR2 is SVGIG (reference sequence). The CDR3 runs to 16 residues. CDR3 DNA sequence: TGTGCCTGGAGTGTTCAGGGGATTTATAGCAATCAGCCCCAGCATTTT. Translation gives CAWSVQGIYSNQPQHF.

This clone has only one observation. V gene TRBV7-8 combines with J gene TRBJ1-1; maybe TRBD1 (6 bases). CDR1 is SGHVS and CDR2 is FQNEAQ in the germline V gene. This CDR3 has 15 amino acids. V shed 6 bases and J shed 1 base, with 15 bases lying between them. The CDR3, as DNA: TGTGCCAGCAGATCACAGGGCGTTGGGAACACTGAAGCTTTCTTT. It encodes CASRSQGVGNTEAFF.

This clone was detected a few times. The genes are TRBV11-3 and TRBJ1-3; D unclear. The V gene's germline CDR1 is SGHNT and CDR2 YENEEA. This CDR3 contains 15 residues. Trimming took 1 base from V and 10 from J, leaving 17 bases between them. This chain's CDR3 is CASSLAGGLSKTIYF. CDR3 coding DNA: TGTGCCAGCAGCTTAGCGGGCGGACTCTCGAAAACCATATATTTT.

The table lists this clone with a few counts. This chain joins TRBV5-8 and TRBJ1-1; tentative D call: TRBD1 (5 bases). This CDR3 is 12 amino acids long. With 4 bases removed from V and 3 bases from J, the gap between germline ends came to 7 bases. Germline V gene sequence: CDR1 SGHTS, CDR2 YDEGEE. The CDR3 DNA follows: TGTGCCAGCAGCGAGGGGTACACTGAAGCTTTCTTT. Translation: CASSEGYTEAFF.

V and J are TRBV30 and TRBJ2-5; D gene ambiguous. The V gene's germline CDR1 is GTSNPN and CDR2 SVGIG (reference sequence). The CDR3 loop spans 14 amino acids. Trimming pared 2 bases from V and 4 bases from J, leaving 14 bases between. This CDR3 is CAWSPESWGETQYF. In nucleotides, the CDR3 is TGTGCCTGGAGTCCCGAGTCCTGGGGAGAGACCCAGTACTTC.

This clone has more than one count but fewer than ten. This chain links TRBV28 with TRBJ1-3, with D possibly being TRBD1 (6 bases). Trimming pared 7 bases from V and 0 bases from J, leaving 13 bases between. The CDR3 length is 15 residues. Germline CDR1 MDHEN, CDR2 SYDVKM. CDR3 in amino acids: CASKPGQLSGNTIYF. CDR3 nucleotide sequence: TGTGCCAGCAAGCCCGGACAGCTCTCTGGAAACACCATATATTTT.

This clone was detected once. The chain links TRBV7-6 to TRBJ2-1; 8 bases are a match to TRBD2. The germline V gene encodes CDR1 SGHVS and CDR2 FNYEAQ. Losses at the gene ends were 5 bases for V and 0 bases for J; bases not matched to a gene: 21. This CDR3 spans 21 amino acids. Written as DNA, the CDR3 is TGTGCCAGCAGCGTAAGCAGTTCACTAGCGGACCACTACAGCTCCTACAATGAGCAGTTCTTC. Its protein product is CASSVSSSLADHYSSYNEQFF.